This T cell receptor (beta chain) emerged from a study of T cell repertoires in cytomegalovirus infection. Looking at the study overall: The public TCR beta signatures pointed to both CMV infection and matching HLA type. Study-wide results and limits: There were HLA-C-restricted CMV-specific TCR beta clonotypes dominating the ex vivo response. Identification of carriers of CMV plus the relevant HLA was achieved through cumulative public TCR beta family frequency.

TCRdb ran MiXCR on the reads and lists one entry per CDR3 protein. The sample carries 200,000 to 250,000 distinct CDR3 sequences, roughly 22% recorded once. Points on this clonotype: Its antigen is unidentified.

Trimming cost V 2 bases and J 4 bases; bases outside gene matches: 10. Germline loops: CDR1 ENHRY, CDR2 SYGVKD. The CDR3 extends over 17 amino acids. This chain connects TRBV10-3 to TRBJ1-3; 8 nucleotides align to TRBD1. The sequence came from a human donor in good health (CMV status not recorded). Some clones in this sample may be carry-over from other donors' samples. The specimen was CD8+ T cells from PBMCs. This chain's CDR3 is CAISEGQGRWNGNTIYF. Written as DNA, the CDR3 is TGTGCCATCAGTGAGGGACAGGGAAGATGGAACGGAAACACCATATATTTT.